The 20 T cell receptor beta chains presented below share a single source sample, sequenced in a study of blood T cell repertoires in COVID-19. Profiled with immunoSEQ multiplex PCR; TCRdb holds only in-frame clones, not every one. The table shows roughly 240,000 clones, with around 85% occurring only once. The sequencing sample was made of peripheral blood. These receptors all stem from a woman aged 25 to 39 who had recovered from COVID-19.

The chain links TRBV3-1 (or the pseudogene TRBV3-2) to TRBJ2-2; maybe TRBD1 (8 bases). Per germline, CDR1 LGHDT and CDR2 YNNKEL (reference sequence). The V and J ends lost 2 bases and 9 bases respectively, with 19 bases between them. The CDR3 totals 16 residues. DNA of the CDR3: TGTGCCAGCAGCCAACCCACAGGGGGAGGGGGTCGGGAGCTGTTTTTT. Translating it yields CASSQPTGGGGRELFF.

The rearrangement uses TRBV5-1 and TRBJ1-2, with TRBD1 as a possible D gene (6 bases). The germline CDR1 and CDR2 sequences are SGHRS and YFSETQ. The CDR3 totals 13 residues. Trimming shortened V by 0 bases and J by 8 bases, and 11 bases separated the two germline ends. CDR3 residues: CASSLAAGDGYTF. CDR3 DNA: TGCGCCAGCAGCTTGGCTGCAGGGGACGGCTACACCTTC.

CDR3 residues: CASSEGRGSNEQYF. CDR3 coding DNA: TGTGCCAGCAGTGAAGGGAGGGGTAGCAACGAGCAGTACTTC. The rearrangement joins TRBV2 to TRBJ2-7; D is possibly TRBD2 (6 bases). Trimming stripped 1 base from V and 5 bases from J, with 12 bases between. The CDR3 runs 14 residues. The germline V gene has CDR1 SNHLY and CDR2 FYNNEI.

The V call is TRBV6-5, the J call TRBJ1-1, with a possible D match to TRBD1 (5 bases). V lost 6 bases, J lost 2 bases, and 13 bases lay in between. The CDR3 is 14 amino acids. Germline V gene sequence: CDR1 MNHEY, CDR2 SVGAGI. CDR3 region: CASSARRANTEAFF. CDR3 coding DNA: TGTGCCAGCAGCGCGCGCAGGGCTAACACTGAAGCTTTCTTT.

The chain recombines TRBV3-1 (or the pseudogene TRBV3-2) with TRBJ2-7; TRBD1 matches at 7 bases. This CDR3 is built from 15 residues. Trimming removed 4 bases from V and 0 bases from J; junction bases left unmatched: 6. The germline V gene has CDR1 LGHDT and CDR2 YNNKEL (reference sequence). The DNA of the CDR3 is TGTGCCAGCAGCCCCGCCTGGGACAGCTCCTACGAGCAGTACTTC. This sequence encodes CASSPAWDSSYEQYF.

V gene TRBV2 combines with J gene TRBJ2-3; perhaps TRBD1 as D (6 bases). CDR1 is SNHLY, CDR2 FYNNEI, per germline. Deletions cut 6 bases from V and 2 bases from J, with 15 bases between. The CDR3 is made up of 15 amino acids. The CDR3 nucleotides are TGTGCCAGCAGGCACAGGGCCCGCTTCACAGATACGCAGTATTTT. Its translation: CASRHRARFTDTQYF.

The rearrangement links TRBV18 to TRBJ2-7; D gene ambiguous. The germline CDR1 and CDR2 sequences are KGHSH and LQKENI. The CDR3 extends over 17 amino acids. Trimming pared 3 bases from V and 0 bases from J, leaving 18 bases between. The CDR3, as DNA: TGTGCCAGCTCACCCCCTATTTCGGCAGGTAGCTCCTACGAGCAGTACTTC. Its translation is CASSPPISAGSSYEQYF.

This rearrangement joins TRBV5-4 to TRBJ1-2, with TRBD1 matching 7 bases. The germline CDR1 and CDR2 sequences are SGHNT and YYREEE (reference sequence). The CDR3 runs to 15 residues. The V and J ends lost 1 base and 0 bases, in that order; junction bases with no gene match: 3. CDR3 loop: CASSLITGANYGYTF. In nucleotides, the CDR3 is TGTGCCAGCAGCTTGATCACAGGGGCTAACTATGGCTACACCTTC.

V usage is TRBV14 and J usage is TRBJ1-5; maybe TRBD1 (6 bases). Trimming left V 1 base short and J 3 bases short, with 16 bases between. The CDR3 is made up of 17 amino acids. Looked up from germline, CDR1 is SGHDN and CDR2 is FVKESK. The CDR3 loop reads CASSQAHQGQDNQPQHF. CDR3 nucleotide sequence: TGTGCCAGCAGCCAAGCTCATCAGGGGCAGGACAATCAGCCCCAGCATTTT.

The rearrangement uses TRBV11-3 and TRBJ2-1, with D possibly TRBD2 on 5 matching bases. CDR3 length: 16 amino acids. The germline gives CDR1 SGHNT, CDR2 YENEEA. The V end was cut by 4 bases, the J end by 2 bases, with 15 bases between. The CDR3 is CASSSTREPPYNEQFF. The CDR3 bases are TGTGCCAGCAGCTCAACACGGGAACCCCCCTACAATGAGCAGTTCTTC.

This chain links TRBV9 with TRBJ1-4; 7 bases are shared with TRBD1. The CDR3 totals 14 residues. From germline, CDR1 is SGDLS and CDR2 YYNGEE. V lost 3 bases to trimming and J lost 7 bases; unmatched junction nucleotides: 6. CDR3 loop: CASSAGAGGEKLFF. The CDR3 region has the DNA TGTGCCAGCAGCGCGGGGGCAGGGGGTGAAAAACTGTTTTTT.

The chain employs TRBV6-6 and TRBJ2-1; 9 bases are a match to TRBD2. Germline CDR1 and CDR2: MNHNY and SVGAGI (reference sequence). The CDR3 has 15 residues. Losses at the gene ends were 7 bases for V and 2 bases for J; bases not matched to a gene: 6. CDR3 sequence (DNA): TGTGCCAGCACCGGACGACTAGCGGCCTACAATGAGCAGTTCTTC. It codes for CASTGRLAAYNEQFF.

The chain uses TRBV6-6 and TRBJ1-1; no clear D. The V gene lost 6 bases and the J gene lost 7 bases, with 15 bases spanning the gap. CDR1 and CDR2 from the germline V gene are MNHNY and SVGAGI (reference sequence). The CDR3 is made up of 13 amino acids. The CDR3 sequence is CASSPTVGYEAFF. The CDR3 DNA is TGTGCCAGCAGCCCTACTGTGGGCTATGAAGCTTTCTTT.

The CDR3 DNA reads as TGTGCCAGCAGCCAAGCCTTCAGACAAGTTAAAAGGCAGGGTCACTATGGCTACACCTTC. It codes for CASSQAFRQVKRQGHYGYTF. This rearrangement joins TRBV3-1 (or the pseudogene TRBV3-2) to TRBJ1-2; tentatively, D is TRBD1 (5 bases). V gave up 1 base and J gave up 3 bases, with 27 bases separating them. The CDR3 loop spans 20 amino acids. CDR1 is LGHDT and CDR2 is YNNKEL in the germline V gene (reference sequence).

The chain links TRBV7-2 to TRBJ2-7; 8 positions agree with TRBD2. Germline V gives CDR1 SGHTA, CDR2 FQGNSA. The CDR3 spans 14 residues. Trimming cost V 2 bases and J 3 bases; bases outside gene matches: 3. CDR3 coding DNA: TGTGCCAGCAGCTTATACCTAGCGGGCTACGAGCAGTACTTC. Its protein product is CASSLYLAGYEQYF.

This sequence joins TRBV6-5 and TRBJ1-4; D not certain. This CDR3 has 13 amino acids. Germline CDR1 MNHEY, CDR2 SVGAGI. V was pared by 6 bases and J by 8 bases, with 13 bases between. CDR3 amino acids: CASRLPSKEKLFF. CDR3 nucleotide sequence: TGTGCCAGCAGGCTCCCGAGTAAAGAAAAACTGTTTTTT.

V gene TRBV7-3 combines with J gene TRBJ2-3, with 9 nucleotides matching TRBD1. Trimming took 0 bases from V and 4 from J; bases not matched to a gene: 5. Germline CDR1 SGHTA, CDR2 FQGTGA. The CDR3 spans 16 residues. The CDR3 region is CASSLTPGQGSDTQYF. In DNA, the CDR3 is TGTGCCAGCAGCTTAACGCCGGGACAGGGATCAGATACGCAGTATTTT.

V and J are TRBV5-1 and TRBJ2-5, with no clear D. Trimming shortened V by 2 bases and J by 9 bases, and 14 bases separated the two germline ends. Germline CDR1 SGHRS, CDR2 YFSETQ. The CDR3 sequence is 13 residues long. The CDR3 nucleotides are TGCGCCAGCAGCTTAACCTTTACCGAGGCCCAGTACTTC. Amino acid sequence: CASSLTFTEAQYF.

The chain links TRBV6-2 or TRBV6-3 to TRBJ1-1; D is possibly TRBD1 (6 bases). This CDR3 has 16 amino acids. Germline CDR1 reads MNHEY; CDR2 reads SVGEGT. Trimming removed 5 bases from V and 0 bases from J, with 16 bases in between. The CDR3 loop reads CASSDKTGPMNTEAFF. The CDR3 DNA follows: TGTGCCAGCAGTGACAAGACAGGACCTATGAACACTGAAGCTTTCTTT.

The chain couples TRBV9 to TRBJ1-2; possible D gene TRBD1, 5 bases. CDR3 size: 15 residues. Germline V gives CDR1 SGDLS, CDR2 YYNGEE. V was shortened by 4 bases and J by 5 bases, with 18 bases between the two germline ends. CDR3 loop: CASSPAGRGDYGYTF. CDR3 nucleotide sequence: TGTGCCAGCAGCCCAGCTGGTAGGGGCGATTATGGCTACACCTTC.